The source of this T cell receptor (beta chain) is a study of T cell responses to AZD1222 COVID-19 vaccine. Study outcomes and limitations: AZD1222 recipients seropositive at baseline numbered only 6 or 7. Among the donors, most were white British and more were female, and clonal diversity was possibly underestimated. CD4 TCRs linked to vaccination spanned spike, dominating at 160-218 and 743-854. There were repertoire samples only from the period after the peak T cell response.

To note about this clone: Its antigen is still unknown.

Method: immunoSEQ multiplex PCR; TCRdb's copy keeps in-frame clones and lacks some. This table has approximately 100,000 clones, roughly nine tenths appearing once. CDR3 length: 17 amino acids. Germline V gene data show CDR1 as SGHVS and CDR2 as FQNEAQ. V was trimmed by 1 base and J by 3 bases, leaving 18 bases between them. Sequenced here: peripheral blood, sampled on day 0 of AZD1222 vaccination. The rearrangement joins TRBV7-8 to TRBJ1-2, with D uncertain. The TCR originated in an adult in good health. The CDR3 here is CASSLVAQASRDYGYTF. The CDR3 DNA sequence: TGTGCCAGCAGCTTAGTAGCCCAGGCGTCCCGGGACTATGGCTACACCTTC.